This is a list of T cell receptor beta chains from one sample in a study of CD8+ T cells in alopecia areata. Produced via immunoSEQ multiplex PCR; TCRdb's table is partial and in-frame only. The data contain roughly 98,000 clones, 61% of them seen just once; the ten biggest clones take up 15% to 18%. The source was CD8+ T cells sorted from blood, collected at week 4, from a patient treated with tofacitinib. The receptor source for this set is a human donor with alopecia areata. The CDR3 runs from the conserved cysteine through the conserved F or W. A D gene is named only where the DNA matches it firmly. Clone sizes are given selectively: once, few, many, or a class where the clone is expanded.

V gene: TRBV2
J gene: TRBJ2-3
clone size: .
D gene: TRBD1
CDR3 protein: CASIDRAAFTQYF
CDR3 DNA: TGTGCCAGCATCGACAGGGCAGCGTTTACGCAGTATTTT

V gene: TRBV27
J gene: TRBJ2-3
clone size: .
D gene: .
CDR3 protein: CASSSISGPSTDTQYF
CDR3 DNA: TGTGCCAGCAGCTCTATTAGTGGACCAAGCACAGATACGCAGTATTTT

V gene: TRBV30
J gene: TRBJ2-7
clone size: .
D gene: .
CDR3 protein: CAWIPGARGSYEQYF
CDR3 DNA: TGTGCCTGGATCCCCGGGGCCCGGGGCTCCTACGAGCAGTACTTC

V gene: TRBV5-6
J gene: TRBJ1-2
clone size: .
D gene: .
CDR3 protein: CASTSGGLYGYTF
CDR3 DNA: TGTGCCAGCACTTCTGGGGGCCTGTATGGCTACACCTTC

V gene: TRBV29-1
J gene: TRBJ2-7
clone size: few
D gene: TRBD2
CDR3 protein: CSVAGGSSYEQYF
CDR3 DNA: TGCAGCGTTGCCGGGGGGAGCTCCTACGAGCAGTACTTC

V gene: TRBV4-1
J gene: TRBJ1-2
clone size: .
D gene: .
CDR3 protein: CASSQDPIANYGYTF
CDR3 DNA: TGCGCCAGCAGCCAAGATCCGATAGCTAACTATGGCTACACCTTC

V gene: TRBV7-8
J gene: TRBJ2-1
clone size: .
D gene: .
CDR3 protein: CASFSGHSSYNEQFF
CDR3 DNA: TGTGCCAGCTTCTCCGGCCATAGCTCCTACAATGAGCAGTTCTTC

V gene: TRBV14
J gene: TRBJ1-6
clone size: .
D gene: .
CDR3 protein: CASSQVGRNSPLHF
CDR3 DNA: TGTGCCAGCAGCCAAGTGGGCCGTAATTCACCCCTCCACTTT

V gene: TRBV27
J gene: TRBJ2-7
clone size: few
D gene: .
CDR3 protein: CASSLGTFYEQYF
CDR3 DNA: TGTGCCAGCAGCTTGGGGACTTTCTACGAGCAGTACTTC

V gene: TRBV7-6
J gene: TRBJ2-7
clone size: .
D gene: .
CDR3 protein: CASSLEGERGEQYF
CDR3 DNA: TGTGCCAGCAGCTTAGAGGGGGAAAGGGGCGAGCAGTACTTC

V gene: TRBV29-1
J gene: TRBJ2-1
clone size: .
D gene: TRBD2
CDR3 protein: CSVDGIAGYNEQFF
CDR3 DNA: TGCAGCGTTGACGGTATAGCGGGGTACAATGAGCAGTTCTTC

V gene: TRBV29-1
J gene: TRBJ2-1
clone size: few
D gene: TRBD2
CDR3 protein: CSVEGQRDYSYNEQFF
CDR3 DNA: TGCAGCGTTGAGGGGCAGCGGGATTACTCCTACAATGAGCAGTTCTTC

V gene: TRBV27
J gene: TRBJ2-1
clone size: few
D gene: .
CDR3 protein: CASSPKGGGAYNEQFF
CDR3 DNA: TGTGCCAGCAGCCCCAAGGGTGGCGGGGCTTACAATGAGCAGTTCTTC

V gene: TRBV29-1
J gene: TRBJ2-5
clone size: .
D gene: .
CDR3 protein: CSVEGGSQETQYF
CDR3 DNA: TGCAGCGTTGAGGGGGGCAGCCAAGAGACCCAGTACTTC

V gene: TRBV23-1
J gene: TRBJ2-1
clone size: few
D gene: TRBD1
CDR3 protein: CASSRRRDRGDNEQFF
CDR3 DNA: TGCGCCAGCAGTCGGAGACGGGACAGGGGAGACAATGAGCAGTTCTTC

V gene: TRBV5-6
J gene: TRBJ1-1
clone size: few
D gene: .
CDR3 protein: CASSLGIAGMEEAFF
CDR3 DNA: TGTGCCAGCAGCTTGGGGATTGCGGGTATGGAGGAAGCTTTCTTT

V gene: TRBV5-4
J gene: TRBJ2-7
clone size: .
D gene: TRBD1
CDR3 protein: CASSFGQGVSYEQYF
CDR3 DNA: TGTGCCAGCAGCTTTGGGCAGGGGGTTTCCTACGAGCAGTACTTC

V gene: TRBV7-9
J gene: TRBJ1-2
clone size: .
D gene: .
CDR3 protein: CASTQGAALNYGYTF
CDR3 DNA: TGTGCCAGCACCCAAGGGGCGGCACTTAACTATGGCTACACCTTC

V gene: TRBV2
J gene: TRBJ2-5
clone size: few
D gene: .
CDR3 protein: CASLDGSPQETQYF
CDR3 DNA: TGTGCCAGCTTGGATGGTAGCCCACAAGAGACCCAGTACTTC

V gene: TRBV29-1
J gene: TRBJ1-1
clone size: few
D gene: .
CDR3 protein: CSVVPVSANTEAFF
CDR3 DNA: TGCAGCGTTGTACCCGTATCGGCGAACACTGAAGCTTTCTTT

V gene: TRBV7-6
J gene: TRBJ1-1
clone size: .
D gene: .
CDR3 protein: CASSLTGPNTEAFF
CDR3 DNA: TGTGCCAGCAGCCTAACAGGGCCGAACACTGAAGCTTTCTTT

V gene: TRBV7-6
J gene: TRBJ2-7
clone size: .
D gene: TRBD1
CDR3 protein: CASSLGQGSVTYEQYF
CDR3 DNA: TGTGCCAGCAGCTTGGGACAGGGCTCGGTGACCTACGAGCAGTACTTC

V gene: TRBV9
J gene: TRBJ2-1
clone size: .
D gene: .
CDR3 protein: CASSPPELSSYNEQFF
CDR3 DNA: TGTGCCAGCAGCCCCCCCGAACTTAGCTCCTACAATGAGCAGTTCTTC